This T cell receptor (beta chain) was found in a study of blood T cell repertoires in COVID-19. The overall study: Nucleic acid was either cDNA or gDNA, and it came from T cells, B-cell-depleted T cells, or PBMCs.

The data were produced by immunoSEQ multiplex PCR, yet TCRdb's version contains in-frame clones alone and is incomplete. The table includes roughly 340,000 clones, over 80% detected once. The V gene lost 3 bases and the J gene lost 3 bases, with 11 bases spanning the gap. CDR3 length: 15 amino acids. The V gene's germline CDR1 is SGHVS and CDR2 FQNEAQ. This receptor was obtained from a woman aged 45-60 years with COVID-19, enrolled during active disease. The sequencing sample was made of peripheral blood. V gene TRBV7-8 combines with J gene TRBJ2-2; D is perhaps TRBD2 (5 bases). CDR3 protein: CASSLRETDTGELFF. The CDR3 bases are TGTGCCAGCAGCTTGAGGGAGACGGACACCGGGGAGCTGTTTTTT.